A single sample is the source of the 28 T cell receptor beta chains below, sequenced in a study of spatial heterogeneity in lung cancer. MiXCR, applied by TCRdb to the 5' RACE reads, yields one record per CDR3 protein. Of around 100,000 distinct CDR3 sequences listed, nearly 4.5% are singletons. The time point: sample taken at primary tumor resection. Their specific antigens are unknown. Study-level findings and limits: Higher tumor mutation counts went along with higher counts of expanded intratumoral alpha and beta TCRs.

The sequencing here drew on lung tumor tissue, taken at surgery. Receptors were obtained from a male donor with early-stage non-small cell lung cancer.

This chain joins TRBV10-3 and TRBJ2-3; the D gene is possibly TRBD2 (6 bases). The V gene lost 6 bases and the J gene lost 1 base, with 14 bases spanning the gap. CDR3 length: 15 amino acids. Germline V lookup: CDR1 ENHRY, CDR2 SYGVKD. DNA of the CDR3: TGTGCCATCAGGGCGGACGGGGGACGCACAGATACGCAGTATTTT. Protein sequence: CAIRADGGRTDTQYF.

This clonotype was picked up many times. Here the CDR3 reads CASSFGRTSYEQYF. CDR3 nucleotide sequence: TGTGCCAGCAGTTTTGGCAGGACCTCCTACGAGCAGTACTTC. The rearrangement joins TRBV28 to TRBJ2-7; D gene unclear. The CDR3 has 14 amino acids. V gave up 3 bases and J gave up 0 bases, with 9 bases separating them. Germline V CDR1 and CDR2: MDHEN, SYDVKM.

This clonotype came up many times. The V gene is TRBV20-1, the J gene TRBJ2-5; no reliable D call. CDR1 is DFQATT, CDR2 SNEGSKA, per germline (reference sequence). This CDR3 has 14 amino acids. V was shortened by 2 bases and J by 2 bases, with 12 bases between the two germline ends. In DNA form, the CDR3 reads TGCAGTGCTAGAAAGGGTTTAGGGCAAGAGACCCAGTACTTC. Protein product: CSARKGLGQETQYF.

CDR3 nucleotides: TGTGCCAGCAGTGAGGTAGCGGGAGTCATCGATGAGCAGTTCTTC. Its translation: CASSEVAGVIDEQFF. The chain has TRBV2 and TRBJ2-1; 9 positions agree with TRBD2. The germline gives CDR1 SNHLY, CDR2 FYNNEI. The CDR3 length is 15 residues. V trimming: 3 bases; J trimming: 8 bases; junction bases outside the gene matches: 8.

This clonotype was seen repeatedly, ten times or more. The rearrangement uses TRBV20-1 and TRBJ2-1, with D tentatively TRBD1 (5 bases). CDR1 and CDR2 (germline): DFQATT, SNEGSKA (reference sequence). Trimming left V 5 bases short and J 8 bases short, with 10 bases between. This CDR3 is 11 amino acids long. CDR3 nucleotide sequence: TGCAGTGCTCCAGGGATGGATGAGCAGTTCTTC. Translation: CSAPGMDEQFF.

This clonotype was picked up many times. The chain employs TRBV28 and TRBJ2-7; 8 bases map to TRBD2. There are 13 residues in the CDR3. Germline CDR1 MDHEN, CDR2 SYDVKM. The CDR3 region has the DNA TGTGCGGTGTGCGGGGGGCTTGGGACCGAGCAGTACTTC. Its translation is CAVCGGLGTEQYF.

This clonotype occurred a few times. The chain links TRBV20-1 to TRBJ2-5; perhaps TRBD2 as D (5 bases). Germline V gene data show CDR1 as DFQATT and CDR2 as SNEGSKA (reference sequence). The V gene lost 6 bases and the J gene lost 1 base, with 18 bases spanning the gap. This CDR3 comprises 15 residues. The CDR3 loop reads CSARDLGLLQETQYF. Here the CDR3 DNA reads TGCAGTGCCCGAGATCTTGGACTTCTCCAAGAGACCCAGTACTTC.

There are many counts of this clonotype. V is TRBV11-1 and J is TRBJ1-2; 8 nucleotides agree with TRBD1. This CDR3 region has 13 residues. Germline CDR1 and CDR2: SGHAT and FQDESV (reference sequence). The junction had 6 bases not matched to a gene; V was cut back by 4 bases and J by 8 bases. This CDR3 reads CASSSGQAQGYTF. CDR3 nucleotide sequence: TGTGCCAGCAGCTCGGGACAGGCACAAGGCTACACCTTC.

This clonotype was seen ten or more times. V usage is TRBV18 and J usage is TRBJ2-3; TRBD2 aligns across 9 bases. The V gene's germline CDR1 is KGHSH and CDR2 LQKENI. The V and J ends lost 0 bases and 4 bases, in that order; junction bases with no gene match: 5. The length of the CDR3 is 16 residues. The CDR3, as DNA: TGTGCCAGCTCACCACCGAGGACTAGCGTTTCAGATACGCAGTATTTT. This gives the protein CASSPPRTSVSDTQYF.

This clonotype was seen repeatedly, ten times or more. The rearrangement uses TRBV5-1 and TRBJ2-1; D uncertain. Deletions cut 4 bases from V and 4 bases from J, with 15 bases between. Germline V gives CDR1 SGHRS, CDR2 YFSETQ. The length of the CDR3 is 15 residues. The CDR3 DNA sequence: TGCGCCAGCAGCACGACTGGCCAGGTGTACAATGAGCAGTTCTTC. Encoded protein: CASSTTGQVYNEQFF.

This clonotype was recorded at least ten times. The V gene is TRBV24-1, the J gene TRBJ2-2, with D perhaps matching TRBD2 (5 bases). The V and J ends lost 7 bases and 2 bases respectively, with 13 bases between them. In germline, CDR1 is KGHDR, CDR2 SFDVKD. CDR3 length: 15 amino acids. CDR3 nucleotides: TGTGCCACCAGCTCGGTGACTAAAAACACCGGGGAGCTGTTTTTT. This codes for CATSSVTKNTGELFF.

This clonotype has ten or more counts. The V call is TRBV5-1, the J call TRBJ1-6; TRBD1 agrees at 10 bases. The CDR3 extends over 16 amino acids. Unmatched junction bases numbered 5, after V lost 0 bases and J lost 8 bases. Germline V gene data show CDR1 as SGHRS and CDR2 as YFSETQ. CDR3 residues: CASSLEGQGMDSPLHF. Here the CDR3 DNA reads TGCGCCAGCAGCTTGGAGGGACAGGGGATGGATTCACCCCTCCACTTT. Based on the CDR3 plus reference TRBV5-1 and TRBJ1-6, the full variable domain is KAGVTQTPRYLIKTRGQQVTLSCSPISGHRSVSWYQQTPGQGLQFLFEYFSETQRNKGNFPGRFSGRQFSNSRSEMNVSTLELGDSALYLCASSLEGQGMDSPLHFGNGTRLTVT.

This clonotype has ten or more counts. The gene calls are TRBV7-8 and TRBJ2-1; 11 nucleotides agree with TRBD2. V gave up 4 bases and J gave up 8 bases; unmatched junction bases: 10. The germline gives CDR1 SGHVS, CDR2 FQNEAQ. This CDR3 has 16 amino acids. CDR3: CASSSLSGRVFDEQFF. Here the CDR3 DNA reads TGTGCCAGCAGCTCCCTTAGCGGGAGGGTGTTTGATGAGCAGTTCTTC.

At least ten counts were recorded for this clonotype. The V call is TRBV6-5, the J call TRBJ1-2; TRBD1 matches 7 bases. The CDR3 length is 13 residues. CDR1 and CDR2 (germline): MNHEY, SVGAGI. V was pared by 5 bases and J by 8 bases, with 8 bases of the junction left unmatched. The CDR3 nucleotides read TGTGCCAGCAGTCCCCCGACAGGGCGAGGCTACACCTTC. This sequence encodes CASSPPTGRGYTF.

There are many counts of this clonotype. The chain joins TRBV27 to TRBJ1-1, with no clear D. Between the trimmed V and J ends, which lost 2 bases and 8 bases, there was a span of 9 bases. This CDR3 comprises 12 residues. The germline gives CDR1 MNHEY, CDR2 SMNVEV (reference sequence). Written as DNA, the CDR3 is TGTGCCAGCAGTTTAAAGACGGAGGAAGCTTTCTTT. Translated: CASSLKTEEAFF.

This clonotype came up many times. CDR3 nucleotides: TGTGCCTGCACTTTGGGGCTAGGAAACACCATATATTTT. It specifies CACTLGLGNTIYF. This chain links TRBV6-6 with TRBJ1-3, with D tentatively TRBD1 (5 bases). The germline gives CDR1 MNHNY, CDR2 SVGAGI (reference sequence). V was shortened by 11 bases and J by 4 bases, with 15 bases between the two germline ends. The CDR3 contains 13 residues.

The CDR3 region has the DNA TGCAGTGCTAGGCAGGCGGGAGACAACGAGCAGTACTTC. It is translated as CSARQAGDNEQYF. This sequence joins TRBV20-1 and TRBJ2-7, with 7 bases that match TRBD2. Losses at the gene ends were 3 bases for V and 5 bases for J; bases not matched to a gene: 7. The CDR3 has 13 residues. Per germline, CDR1 DFQATT and CDR2 SNEGSKA (reference sequence).

Ten or more counts support this clonotype. J is TRBJ2-3 and V is TRBV3-1, with TRBD2 identical over 16 bases. Germline values: CDR1 LGHDT, CDR2 YNNKEL (reference sequence). This CDR3 is built from 17 residues. V was clipped by 2 bases and J by 6 bases; unmatched bases: 5. The CDR3 sequence is CASSQRGTSGREDTQYF. CDR3 nucleotides: TGTGCCAGCAGCCAACGAGGGACTAGCGGGAGGGAGGATACGCAGTATTTT.

This clonotype has at least ten counts. The chain links TRBV12-3 or TRBV12-4 to TRBJ1-1; D perhaps matches TRBD1 (6 bases). The CDR3 extends over 13 amino acids. V was clipped by 1 base and J by 11 bases, with 14 bases between them. The CDR3 DNA follows: TGTGCCAGCAGTTTAGAACAGGGAGTGTTCGCTTTCTTT. This translates into CASSLEQGVFAFF.

This clonotype was counted ten times or more. The rearrangement uses TRBV18 and TRBJ1-1, with 9 bases lining up with TRBD1. The J segment lost 5 bases and the V segment lost 3 bases, leaving 4 bases of the junction unmatched. This CDR3 region has 14 residues. Looked up from germline, CDR1 is KGHSH and CDR2 is LQKENI. This chain's CDR3 is CASSPGQGLTEAFF. CDR3 nucleotides: TGTGCCAGCTCACCGGGACAGGGATTAACTGAAGCTTTCTTT.

The chain employs TRBV11-2 and TRBJ2-7; 13 bases agree with TRBD2. The length of the CDR3 is 16 residues. V lost 5 bases, J lost 4 bases, and 8 bases stayed unmatched. Looked up from germline, CDR1 is SGHAT and CDR2 is FQNNGV. CDR3 sequence reads: CASSRPGLAGAYEQYF. CDR3 in DNA: TGTGCCAGCAGCCGGCCCGGACTAGCGGGAGCTTACGAGCAGTACTTC.

This clonotype has just a few counts. The J gene is TRBJ2-1, the V gene TRBV6-5; 11 nucleotides agree with TRBD2. Germline CDR1 and CDR2: MNHEY and SVGAGI. There are 15 residues in the CDR3. V was clipped by 2 bases and J by 6 bases; unmatched bases: 3. The CDR3 is CASSYTSGSPNEQFF. The CDR3 DNA follows: TGTGCCAGCAGTTACACTAGCGGGAGTCCCAATGAGCAGTTCTTC.

This clonotype was observed many times. The chain has TRBV28 and TRBJ1-2, with D unclear. This CDR3 is built from 14 residues. V was shortened by 5 bases and J by 5 bases, with 15 bases between the two germline ends. Per the germline V gene, CDR1 is MDHEN and CDR2 is SYDVKM. The CDR3 spells CASSPGGNPYGYTF. The CDR3 bases are TGTGCCAGCAGTCCAGGAGGGAACCCATATGGCTACACCTTC.

This clonotype appeared many times. The chain couples TRBV3-1 to TRBJ2-2, with 8 positions matching TRBD1. V lost 2 bases, J lost 6 bases, and 5 bases stayed unmatched. Germline V gives CDR1 LGHDT, CDR2 YNNKEL (reference sequence). There are 15 residues in the CDR3. CDR3 nucleotide sequence: TGTGCCAGCAGCCAACCGGACAGGGATCCCGGGGAGCTGTTTTTT. Translated: CASSQPDRDPGELFF. Together with reference TRBV3-1 and TRBJ2-2, the CDR3 gives the full variable domain: DTAVSQTPKYLVTQMGNDKSIKCEQNLGHDTMYWYKQDSKKFLKIMFSYNNKELIINETVPNRFSPKSPDKAHLNLHINSLELGDSAVYFCASSQPDRDPGELFFGEGSRLTVL.

This clonotype came up many times. The J gene is TRBJ2-3, the V gene TRBV4-1; D ambiguous. CDR3 size: 18 residues. Germline V lookup: CDR1 MGHRA, CDR2 YSYEKL. Trimming took 2 bases from V and 0 from J, leaving 18 bases between them. The CDR3 bases are TGCGCCAGCAGCCAATTCGTTTCGTCGAGACCCAGCACAGATACGCAGTATTTT. As protein: CASSQFVSSRPSTDTQYF.

The sample holds many counts of this clonotype. The chain carries TRBV13 and TRBJ1-1, with D uncertain. The ends were cut back, 7 bases at V and 0 bases at J, with 12 bases in the middle. The CDR3 spans 14 residues. Germline assignment: CDR1 PRHDT and CDR2 FYEKMQ (reference sequence). DNA of the CDR3: TGTGCCAGCACCAGCCCCAGCTTGAACACTGAAGCTTTCTTT. The encoded protein is CASTSPSLNTEAFF. Full variable domain (remainder filled in from reference TRBV13 and TRBJ1-1): AAGVIQSPRHLIKEKRETATLKCYPIPRHDTVYWYQQGPGQDPQFLISFYEKMQSDKGSIPDRFSAQQFSDYHSELNMSSLELGDSALYFCASTSPSLNTEAFFGQGTRLTVV.

This clonotype was seen many times. The chain employs TRBV18 and TRBJ1-6, with TRBD1 as a possible D gene (5 bases). The CDR3 runs to 17 residues. Trimming cost V 3 bases and J 6 bases, with 18 bases left between them. Germline assignment: CDR1 KGHSH and CDR2 LQKENI. The CDR3 nucleotides read TGTGCCAGCTCACCTGGGACGGCGCAAACCCCTAATTCACCCCTCCACTTT. Its translation: CASSPGTAQTPNSPLHF.

The chain joins TRBV4-2 to TRBJ2-3; 7 bases line up with TRBD2. Germline V gives CDR1 LGHNA, CDR2 YNFKEQ. The CDR3 is made up of 14 amino acids. V was clipped by 6 bases and J by 1 base; unmatched bases: 4. CDR3 coding DNA: TGTGCCAGCAGGGAGGGAGGGGGCACAGATACGCAGTATTTT. Its protein is CASREGGGTDTQYF.